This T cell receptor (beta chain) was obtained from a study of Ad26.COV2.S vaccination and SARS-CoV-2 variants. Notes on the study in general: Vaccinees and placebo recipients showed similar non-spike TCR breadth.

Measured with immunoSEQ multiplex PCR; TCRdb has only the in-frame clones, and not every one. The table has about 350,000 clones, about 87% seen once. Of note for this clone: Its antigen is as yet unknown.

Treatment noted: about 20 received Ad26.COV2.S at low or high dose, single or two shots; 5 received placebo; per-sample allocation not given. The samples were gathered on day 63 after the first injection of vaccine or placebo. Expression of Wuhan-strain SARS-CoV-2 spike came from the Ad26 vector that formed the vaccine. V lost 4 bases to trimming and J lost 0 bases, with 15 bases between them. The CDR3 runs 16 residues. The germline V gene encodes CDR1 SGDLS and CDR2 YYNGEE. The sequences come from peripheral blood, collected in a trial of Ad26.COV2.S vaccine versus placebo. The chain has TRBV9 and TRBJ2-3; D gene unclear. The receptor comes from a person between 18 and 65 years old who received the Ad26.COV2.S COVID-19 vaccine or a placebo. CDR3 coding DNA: TGTGCCAGCAGCCCACGCGCGACGGTGAGCACAGATACGCAGTATTTT. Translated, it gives CASSPRATVSTDTQYF.